These 12 T cell receptor beta chains originate from one sample sequenced in a study of control samples from healthy donors and cancer patients. Using immunoSEQ multiplex PCR, the repertoire was profiled, and TCRdb retains in-frame clones only, with some absent. The data hold some 71,000 clones, with 90% observed a single time. Input material: PBMCs. These receptors all stem from a woman in her fifties or sixties with colorectal cancer.

This clone is a singleton in its sample. The chain links TRBV9 to TRBJ2-2; 7 nucleotides line up with TRBD2. The germline V gene encodes CDR1 SGDLS and CDR2 YYNGEE. The CDR3 spans 16 residues. The V and J ends lost 4 bases and 5 bases, in that order; junction bases with no gene match: 11. The CDR3 DNA sequence: TGTGCCAGCAGCCGACGGACTAGTTTGCGTACCGGGGAGCTGTTTTTT. The encoded protein is CASSRRTSLRTGELFF.

CDR3: CASRLGGGGGDTQYF. CDR3 DNA: TGTGCAAGTCGCTTAGGTGGCGGGGGAGGAGATACGCAGTATTTT. The chain carries TRBV12-2 and TRBJ2-3; TRBD2 is the table's D call, not checked against the DNA. TRBV12-2 is a pseudogene locus. CDR3 length: 15 residues.

The rearrangement links TRBV19 to TRBJ2-2; the match to TRBD1 covers 10 bases. Germline-derived CDR1 and CDR2 are LNHDA and SQIVND (reference sequence). This CDR3 region has 16 residues. V lost 9 bases to trimming and J lost 0 bases; unmatched junction nucleotides: 7. The CDR3 protein is CASSGQGTANTGELFF. CDR3 DNA: TGTGCCAGCTCGGGACAGGGGACCGCGAACACCGGGGAGCTGTTTTTT.

The J gene is TRBJ2-2, the V gene TRBV4-1, with D possibly being TRBD2 (7 bases). Germline CDR1 and CDR2: MGHRA and YSYEKL. The CDR3 totals 16 residues. Deletions cut 4 bases from V and 7 bases from J, with 19 bases between. The DNA of the CDR3 is TGCGCCAGCAGCCCGATAACGGGGGGCTCAGGCGGGGAGCTGTTTTTT. Residues: CASSPITGGSGGELFF.

This clone was found a few times. This chain joins TRBV19 and TRBJ2-2, with D possibly being TRBD2 (6 bases). This CDR3 has 15 amino acids. Trimming removed 5 bases from V and 4 bases from J, with 14 bases in between. Germline CDR1 is LNHDA and CDR2 is SQIVND (reference sequence). CDR3 nucleotides: TGTGCCAGTAGTGGGGAGGCCAAGATCACCGGGGAGCTGTTTTTT. This encodes CASSGEAKITGELFF.

This clone was counted a single time. This rearrangement joins TRBV10-3 to TRBJ1-1; TRBD1 matches 10 bases. This CDR3 is 13 amino acids long. Trimming took 10 bases from V and 5 from J; bases not matched to a gene: 7. The germline V gene has CDR1 ENHRY and CDR2 SYGVKD. CDR3 protein: CATGTGVETEAFF. The CDR3 nucleotides read TGTGCCACCGGGACAGGGGTGGAAACTGAAGCTTTCTTT.

CDR3 nucleotides: TGTGCCAGCAGCCTGGGGACAGGGAATGAAAAACTGTTTTTT. It yields the protein CASSLGTGNEKLFF. V usage is TRBV3-1 (or the pseudogene TRBV3-2) and J usage is TRBJ1-4; 9 bases line up with TRBD1. With V trimmed by 4 bases and J by 5 bases, 2 bases remained unmatched. The germline V gene has CDR1 LGHDT and CDR2 YNNKEL (reference sequence). The CDR3 sequence is 14 residues long.

V and J are TRBV7-8 and TRBJ2-6, with 7 bases aligning to TRBD1. After removal of 11 bases from V and 0 bases from J, the junction contained 7 bases not matched to a gene. This CDR3 spans 15 amino acids. Germline V gene sequence: CDR1 SGHVS, CDR2 FQNEAQ. CDR3 sequence reads: CAVSGGYSGANVLTF. CDR3 in DNA: TGTGCCGTTTCAGGGGGTTACTCTGGGGCCAACGTCCTGACTTTC.

This clone was counted once. The CDR3: CASSPQDGYTEAFF. CDR3 DNA: TGTGCCAGCAGCCCCCAGGACGGATACACTGAAGCTTTCTTT. J is TRBJ1-1 and V is TRBV7-9; no clear D gene. There are 14 residues in the CDR3. The V gene lost 5 bases and the J gene lost 3 bases, with 13 bases spanning the gap. Germline lookup yields CDR1 SEHNR and CDR2 FQNEAQ (reference sequence).

This clone was picked up one time. The chain links TRBV12-3 or TRBV12-4 to TRBJ2-2; D is undetermined. The CDR3 contains 12 residues. V was trimmed by 7 bases and J by 4 bases, leaving 7 bases between them. CDR3: CASTSSTGELFF. The CDR3 coding sequence is TGTGCCAGCACCTCTAGCACCGGGGAGCTGTTTTTT.

V is TRBV19 and J is TRBJ2-3; possible D gene TRBD1, 7 bases. The germline gives CDR1 LNHDA, CDR2 SQIVND (reference sequence). Trimming removed 8 bases at V and 0 bases at J, with 18 bases between. There are 16 residues in the CDR3. CDR3 bases: TGTGCCAGTGGCGGGGACAGTCATCCAAGCACAGATACGCAGTATTTT. Translated: CASGGDSHPSTDTQYF.

A single count supports this clone. V usage is TRBV6-6 and J usage is TRBJ1-1, with D perhaps TRBD1 (5 bases). Germline V gene data show CDR1 as MNHNY and CDR2 as SVGAGI (reference sequence). CDR3 length equals 14 residues. The germline V and J ends were trimmed by 6 bases and 1 base, with 12 bases remaining between them. This chain's CDR3 is CASRAGTANTEAFF. The DNA for the CDR3 is TGTGCCAGCAGAGCAGGGACTGCGAACACTGAAGCTTTCTTT.